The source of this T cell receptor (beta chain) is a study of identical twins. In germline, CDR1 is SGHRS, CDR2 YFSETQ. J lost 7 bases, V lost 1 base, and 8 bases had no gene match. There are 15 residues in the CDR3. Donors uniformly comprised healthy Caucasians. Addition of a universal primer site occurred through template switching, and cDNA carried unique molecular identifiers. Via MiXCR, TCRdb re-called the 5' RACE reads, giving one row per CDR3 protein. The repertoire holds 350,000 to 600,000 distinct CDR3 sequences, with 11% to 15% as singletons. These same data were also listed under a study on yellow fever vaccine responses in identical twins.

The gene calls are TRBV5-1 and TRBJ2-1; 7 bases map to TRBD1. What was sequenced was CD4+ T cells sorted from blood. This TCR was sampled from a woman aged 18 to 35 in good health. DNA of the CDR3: TGCGCCAGCAGCTTGTCAAACAGGGGTGGGAATGAGCAGTTCTTC. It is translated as CASSLSNRGGNEQFF.